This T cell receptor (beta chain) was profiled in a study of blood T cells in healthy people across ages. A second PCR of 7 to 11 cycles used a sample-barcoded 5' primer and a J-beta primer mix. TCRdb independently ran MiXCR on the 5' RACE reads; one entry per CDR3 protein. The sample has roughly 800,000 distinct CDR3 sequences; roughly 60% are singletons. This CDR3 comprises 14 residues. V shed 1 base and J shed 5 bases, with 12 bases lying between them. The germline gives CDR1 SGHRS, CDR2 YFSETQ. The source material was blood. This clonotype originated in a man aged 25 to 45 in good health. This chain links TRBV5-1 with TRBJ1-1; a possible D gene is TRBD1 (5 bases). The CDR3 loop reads CASSLWRGRTEAFF. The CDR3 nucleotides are TGCGCCAGCAGCTTGTGGCGGGGGAGGACTGAAGCTTTCTTT.